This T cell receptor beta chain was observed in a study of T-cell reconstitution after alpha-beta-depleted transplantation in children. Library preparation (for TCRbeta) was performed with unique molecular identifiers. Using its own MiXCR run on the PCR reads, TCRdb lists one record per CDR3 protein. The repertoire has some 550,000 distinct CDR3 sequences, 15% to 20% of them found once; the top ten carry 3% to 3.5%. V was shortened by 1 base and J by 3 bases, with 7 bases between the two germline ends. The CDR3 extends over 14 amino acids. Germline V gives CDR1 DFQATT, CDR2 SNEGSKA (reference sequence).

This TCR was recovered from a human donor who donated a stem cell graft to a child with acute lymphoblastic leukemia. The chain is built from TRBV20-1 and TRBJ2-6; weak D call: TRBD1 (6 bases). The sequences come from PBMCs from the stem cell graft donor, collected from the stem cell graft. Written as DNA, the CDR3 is TGCAGTGCTAGAGGGGGGCATGGGGCCAACGTCCTGACTTTC. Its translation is CSARGGHGANVLTF.